Each of the 15 T cell receptor beta chains below was sequenced from the same sample in a study of cytomegalovirus exposure and HLA in healthy donors. 60 Vbeta and 13 Jbeta primers were used in PCR. Assay: immunoSEQ multiplex PCR; the TCRdb copy retains only in-frame clones and omits some. This sample carries roughly 120,000 clones, around 77% of them seen once, and the ten largest clones take 5.4%. Material: PBMCs. Source of these receptors: a woman in her 30s in good health and CMV-seropositive.

The chain recombines TRBV15 with TRBJ1-2; 7 bases align to TRBD1. The CDR3 extends over 14 amino acids. Germline CDR1 reads LNHNV; CDR2 reads YYDKDF (reference sequence). The J segment lost 8 bases and the V segment lost 1 base, leaving 7 bases of the junction unmatched. The CDR3 DNA follows: TGTGCCACCAGCAGAGGTACAGGGGAATCCGGCTACACCTTC. This codes for CATSRGTGESGYTF.

The chain employs TRBV25-1 and TRBJ1-4; 8 bases are a match to TRBD1. The CDR3 extends over 15 amino acids. V trimming: 8 bases; J trimming: 7 bases; junction bases outside the gene matches: 12. Germline CDR1 and CDR2: MGHDK and SYGVNS. CDR3 in amino acids: CASSRPRTGSEKLFF. DNA for the CDR3: TGTGCCAGCTCCAGACCCCGGACAGGGAGTGAAAAACTGTTTTTT.

The chain is built from TRBV13 and TRBJ2-1, with TRBD1 matching 8 bases. Germline CDR1 is PRHDT and CDR2 is FYEKMQ (reference sequence). The V segment lost 2 bases and the J segment 8 bases; nucleotides outside the gene matches: 8. The length of the CDR3 is 15 residues. This CDR3 reads CASSLHGQGVDEQFF. The CDR3 DNA follows: TGTGCCAGCAGCTTACACGGACAGGGAGTCGATGAGCAGTTCTTC.

This clone showed up just a few times. The chain recombines TRBV20-1 with TRBJ1-1, with TRBD1 matching over 7 bases. The CDR3 sequence is 11 residues long. V was pared by 3 bases and J by 10 bases, with 5 bases of the junction left unmatched. Germline V lookup: CDR1 DFQATT, CDR2 SNEGSKA (reference sequence). CDR3 residues: CSASWTGGAFF. CDR3 coding DNA: TGCAGTGCTAGTTGGACAGGAGGAGCTTTCTTT.

The chain has TRBV6-5 and TRBJ1-2; possible D gene TRBD1, 6 bases. In germline, CDR1 is MNHEY, CDR2 SVGAGI. V was trimmed by 5 bases and J by 6 bases, leaving 19 bases between them. This CDR3 contains 15 residues. The CDR3 loop reads CASSRQVLAGDGYTF. The CDR3 coding sequence is TGTGCCAGCAGTCGACAGGTTCTAGCAGGGGATGGCTACACCTTC.

This rearrangement joins TRBV18 to TRBJ1-2; D remains unclear. The CDR3 contains 14 residues. The V end was cut by 2 bases, the J end by 4 bases, with 11 bases between. Germline V CDR1 and CDR2: KGHSH, LQKENI. CDR3 nucleotide sequence: TGTGCCAGCTCACCAGGGCCGCCCTTCTATGGCTACACCTTC. Its protein product is CASSPGPPFYGYTF.

For this clone: At the DNA level, this CDR3 is encoded by other sequences in the same sample as well. CDR3 sequence reads: CASSFPSTDTQYF. The CDR3 bases are TGTGCCAGCAGCTTCCCCTCCACAGATACGCAGTATTTT. The chain employs TRBV5-4 and TRBJ2-3; D uncertain. The V and J ends lost 2 bases and 2 bases respectively, with 6 bases between them. The CDR3 loop spans 13 amino acids. Germline CDR1 is SGHNT and CDR2 is YYREEE (reference sequence). The whole variable domain, filled in from reference TRBV5-4 and TRBJ2-3, reads ETGVTQSPTHLIKTRGQQVTLRCSSQSGHNTVSWYQQALGQGPQFIFQYYREEENGRGNFPPRFSGLQFPNYSSELNVNALELDDSALYLCASSFPSTDTQYFGPGTRLTVL.

V usage is TRBV6-1 and J usage is TRBJ2-1; 10 bases are a match to TRBD2. V lost 2 bases and J lost 1; bases outside the gene matches: 8. The CDR3 consists of 18 residues. Germline-derived CDR1 and CDR2 are MNHNS and SASEGT. CDR3 in amino acids: CASSELAGAMGSYNEQFF. The CDR3 nucleotides read TGTGCCAGCAGTGAACTAGCGGGAGCTATGGGATCCTACAATGAGCAGTTCTTC.

This rearrangement joins TRBV5-1 to TRBJ1-2; a weak D match, TRBD1 (5 bases). The CDR3 spans 15 residues. Germline V CDR1 and CDR2: SGHRS, YFSETQ. V was cut by 7 bases and J by 3 bases, with 19 bases left in between. The CDR3 protein is CASSIGPGGYYGYTF. In nucleotides, the CDR3 is TGCGCCAGCTCCATTGGGCCTGGGGGGTACTATGGCTACACCTTC.

V and J are TRBV18 and TRBJ1-5; TRBD1 agrees at 7 bases. The CDR3 has 17 residues. V trimming: 2 bases; J trimming: 4 bases; junction bases outside the gene matches: 11. In germline, CDR1 is KGHSH, CDR2 LQKENI. CDR3 sequence (DNA): TGTGCCAGCTCACCAGCGTCGGGACAGCTTTCTAATCAGCCCCAGCATTTT. Protein sequence: CASSPASGQLSNQPQHF.

This sequence joins TRBV25-1 and TRBJ1-4; 8 bases align to TRBD1. The CDR3 is made up of 13 amino acids. The V and J ends lost 6 bases and 5 bases, in that order; junction bases with no gene match: 2. Germline V gene data show CDR1 as MGHDK and CDR2 as SYGVNS. CDR3: CASRDRANEKLFF. In DNA form, the CDR3 reads TGTGCCAGCAGGGACAGGGCGAATGAAAAACTGTTTTTT.

This sequence joins TRBV19 and TRBJ2-2, with TRBD1 as a possible D gene (5 bases). The germline V gene has CDR1 LNHDA and CDR2 SQIVND (reference sequence). The CDR3 runs to 12 residues. The V gene lost 7 bases and the J gene lost 5 bases, with 8 bases spanning the gap. CDR3 residues: CASTGKTGELFF. Here the CDR3 DNA reads TGTGCCAGTACAGGGAAAACCGGGGAGCTGTTTTTT.

V gene TRBV12-5 combines with J gene TRBJ2-2, with unresolved D. The CDR3 extends over 15 amino acids. The V and J ends lost 1 base and 2 bases respectively, with 8 bases between them. Germline lookup yields CDR1 LGHNT and CDR2 FRNRAP. The CDR3 sequence: CASGLGAINTGELFF. The CDR3 DNA reads as TGTGCTAGTGGTTTGGGAGCTATTAACACCGGGGAGCTGTTTTTT.

The V gene is TRBV2, the J gene TRBJ2-7; possibly TRBD1 for D (5 bases). Per the germline V gene, CDR1 is SNHLY and CDR2 is FYNNEI. The CDR3 is 14 residues long. V was shortened by 2 bases and J by 3 bases, with 11 bases between the two germline ends. For the CDR3, the DNA is TGTGCCAGCAGTGAACAGGGTATCCTCTACGAGCAGTACTTC. Translating it yields CASSEQGILYEQYF. Full variable domain (missing parts from reference TRBV2 and TRBJ2-7): EPEVTQTPSHQVTQMGQEVILRCVPISNHLYFYWYRQILGQKVEFLVSFYNNEISEKSEIFDDQFSVERPDGSNFTLKIRSTKLEDSAMYFCASSEQGILYEQYFGPGTRLTVT.

The J gene is TRBJ1-2, the V gene TRBV7-9, with D possibly being TRBD1 (6 bases). From germline, CDR1 is SEHNR and CDR2 FQNEAQ (reference sequence). This CDR3 contains 16 residues. Trimming removed 5 bases from V and 4 bases from J, with 20 bases in between. The CDR3 DNA reads as TGTGCCAGCAGCCCCCGGACAGAGACTCCCCTCTATGGCTACACCTTC. Protein product: CASSPRTETPLYGYTF. Variable domain in full (rest from reference TRBV7-9 and TRBJ1-2): DTGVSQNPRHKITKRGQNVTFRCDPISEHNRLYWYRQTLGQGPEFLTYFQNEAQLEKSRLLSDRFSAERPKGSFSTLEIQRTEQGDSAMYLCASSPRTETPLYGYTFGSGTRLTVV.